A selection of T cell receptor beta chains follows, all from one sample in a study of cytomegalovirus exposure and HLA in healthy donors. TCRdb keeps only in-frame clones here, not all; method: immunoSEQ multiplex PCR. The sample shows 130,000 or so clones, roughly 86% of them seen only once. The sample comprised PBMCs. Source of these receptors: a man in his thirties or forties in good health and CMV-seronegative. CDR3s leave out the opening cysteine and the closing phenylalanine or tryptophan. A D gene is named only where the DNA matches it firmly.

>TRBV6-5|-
ASSYSPQGSGELF
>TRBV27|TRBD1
ASSSARPRDSFTDTQY
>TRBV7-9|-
ASSPFIRGDYGYT
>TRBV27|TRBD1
ASSRTGGDQPQH
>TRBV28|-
AAYVGGGMDQPQH
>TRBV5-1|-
ASSPPRGTGELF
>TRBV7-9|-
ASSRTEKLF
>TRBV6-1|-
ASERVPKANYGYT
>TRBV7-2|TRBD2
ASSPAGDIYEQY
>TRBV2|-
ASSRGTQETQY
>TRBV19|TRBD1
ASSTRTGRWDGYT
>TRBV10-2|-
ASSESLTPEQY
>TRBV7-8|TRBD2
ASRPTSVADTQY
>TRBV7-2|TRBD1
ASSSGQGNEQY
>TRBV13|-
ASSPQEGYEQY
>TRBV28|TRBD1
ASNQQGANGYT
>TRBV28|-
ASSLWQGNSGNTIY
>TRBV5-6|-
ASSLRLAWETQY
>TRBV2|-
ASSWDTNTGELF
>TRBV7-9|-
ASSLPTEGRPSYEQY
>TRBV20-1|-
SAMQGGEQY
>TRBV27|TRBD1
ASSWGQGDYGYT
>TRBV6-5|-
ASSYSRGGTYNEQF
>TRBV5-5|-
ASSSVTTGELF
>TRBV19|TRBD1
ASNTGGKDTEAF
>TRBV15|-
ATSRDFVASPLH
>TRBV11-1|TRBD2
ASSPWGGNEQY
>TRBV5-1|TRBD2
ASSGSAGGRTDTQY
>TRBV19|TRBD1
ASSNGQGDRETQY
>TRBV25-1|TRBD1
ASSESQGAHTEAF
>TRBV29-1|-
SVVGEGGGDYGYT
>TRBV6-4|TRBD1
ASREGQGRNEAF
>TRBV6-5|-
ASSRQEGETQY
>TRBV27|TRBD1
ASSLSQGARTEAF
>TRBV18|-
ASSPPGFVYTEAF
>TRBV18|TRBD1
ASSRDRGNTGELF
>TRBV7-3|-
ASSLTTVTDTQY
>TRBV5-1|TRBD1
ASKRQGDTQY
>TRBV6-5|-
ASSYSGQGGEKLF
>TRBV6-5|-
ASSLQGNTEAF